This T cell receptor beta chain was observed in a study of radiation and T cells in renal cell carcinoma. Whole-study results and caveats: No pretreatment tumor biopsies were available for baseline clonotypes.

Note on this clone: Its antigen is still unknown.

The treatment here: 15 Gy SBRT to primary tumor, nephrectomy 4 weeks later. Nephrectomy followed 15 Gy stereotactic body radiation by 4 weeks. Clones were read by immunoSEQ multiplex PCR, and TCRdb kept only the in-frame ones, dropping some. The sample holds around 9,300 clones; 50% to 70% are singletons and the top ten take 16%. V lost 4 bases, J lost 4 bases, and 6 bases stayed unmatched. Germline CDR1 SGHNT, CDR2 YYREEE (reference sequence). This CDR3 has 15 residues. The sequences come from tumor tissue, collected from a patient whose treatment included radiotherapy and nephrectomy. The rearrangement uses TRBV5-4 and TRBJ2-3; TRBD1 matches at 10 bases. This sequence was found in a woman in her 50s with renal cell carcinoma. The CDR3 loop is CASSLDRGTADTQYF. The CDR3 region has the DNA TGTGCCAGCAGCCTGGACAGGGGGACGGCAGATACGCAGTATTTT. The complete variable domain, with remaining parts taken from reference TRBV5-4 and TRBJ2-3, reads ETGVTQSPTHLIKTRGQQVTLRCSSQSGHNTVSWYQQALGQGPQFIFQYYREEENGRGNFPPRFSGLQFPNYSSELNVNALELDDSALYLCASSLDRGTADTQYFGPGTRLTVL.